These 32 T cell receptor beta chains were all obtained from the same sample, sequenced in a study of blood T cell repertoires in COVID-19. Some clones are missing from TCRdb's copy, which holds only in-frame ones; the method was immunoSEQ multiplex PCR. Of about 170,000 clones in the sample, 85% were seen once. The sample was peripheral blood. These receptors were taken from a woman of 80 years or more with COVID-19, enrolled during active disease.

The rearrangement joins TRBV4-1 to TRBJ2-7; possible D gene TRBD1, 7 bases. There are 15 residues in the CDR3. Germline V gives CDR1 MGHRA, CDR2 YSYEKL. The V and J ends lost 4 bases and 6 bases respectively, with 19 bases between them. The CDR3 region is CASSLEGQGGTEQYF. The CDR3, as DNA: TGCGCCAGCAGCCTAGAGGGCCAGGGGGGAACCGAGCAGTACTTC.

The J gene is TRBJ2-3, the V gene TRBV7-2; TRBD2 matches at 9 bases. The CDR3 spans 15 residues. Germline CDR1 and CDR2: SGHTA and FQGNSA. The V segment lost 4 bases and the J segment 5 bases; nucleotides outside the gene matches: 7. The CDR3: CASSWVSGRRDTQYF. The CDR3 coding sequence is TGTGCCAGCAGCTGGGTTAGCGGGAGAAGAGATACGCAGTATTTT.

This clone was seen only once. V gene TRBV13 combines with J gene TRBJ1-5; a weak D match, TRBD1 (5 bases). CDR3 size: 20 residues. V lost 1 base and J 0 bases, leaving 22 bases between the germline ends. Germline-derived CDR1 and CDR2 are PRHDT and FYEKMQ (reference sequence). DNA of the CDR3: TGTGCCAGCAGCTTAGAATTGACCGTGCAGGGCGTCTTTAGCAATCAGCCCCAGCATTTT. Its translation: CASSLELTVQGVFSNQPQHF.

The gene calls are TRBV5-1 and TRBJ2-2; 8 nucleotides match TRBD1. Germline trimming cut 1 base from V and 5 bases from J; bases unmatched to any gene: 1. Per the germline V gene, CDR1 is SGHRS and CDR2 is YFSETQ. The CDR3 contains 14 residues. CDR3 sequence reads: CASSLQGATGELFF. The CDR3 DNA follows: TGCGCCAGCAGCTTGCAGGGGGCAACCGGGGAGCTGTTTTTT.

The gene calls are TRBV4-1 and TRBJ2-3; D is possibly TRBD1 (5 bases). The CDR3 runs 17 residues. Trimming left V 0 bases short and J 2 bases short, with 15 bases between. Germline assignment: CDR1 MGHRA and CDR2 YSYEKL. The CDR3 DNA reads as TGCGCCAGCAGCCAAGAAGGGGTACGGGCGCTCACAGATACGCAGTATTTT. This gives the protein CASSQEGVRALTDTQYF.

The V gene is TRBV29-1, the J gene TRBJ2-1, with TRBD2 matching 13 bases. The germline gives CDR1 SQVTM, CDR2 ANQGSEA. There are 16 residues in the CDR3. V shed 7 bases and J 1 base; nucleotides not matched to a gene: 7. The CDR3 DNA reads TGCAGCGGACGGACTAGCGGGAGTTCGTCCTACAATGAGCAGTTCTTC. Translated, it gives CSGRTSGSSSYNEQFF.

The table lists this clone with a count of one. The rearrangement links TRBV2 to TRBJ2-7, with D tentatively TRBD1 (6 bases). Per the germline V gene, CDR1 is SNHLY and CDR2 is FYNNEI. V lost 7 bases and J lost 3, with 13 bases in between. The CDR3 has 13 amino acids. Written as DNA, the CDR3 is TGTGCCAGCAAAGAACAGGGTTTCTACGAGCAGTACTTC. It yields the protein CASKEQGFYEQYF.

CDR3 residues: CASSQGDRAQPQHF. The CDR3 DNA is TGTGCCAGCAGCCAAGGCGACAGGGCTCAGCCCCAGCATTTT. V usage is TRBV3-1 (or the pseudogene TRBV3-2) and J usage is TRBJ1-5; 7 bases agree with TRBD1. CDR3 length: 14 residues. The V and J ends lost 1 base and 6 bases, in that order; junction bases with no gene match: 3. Per germline, CDR1 LGHDT and CDR2 YNNKEL (reference sequence).

CDR3 in amino acids: CASSSGQARTDTQYF. The CDR3 nucleotides read TGTGCCAGCTCATCCGGACAGGCCCGCACAGATACGCAGTATTTT. This sequence joins TRBV18 and TRBJ2-3; 7 nucleotides line up with TRBD1. Per the germline V gene, CDR1 is KGHSH and CDR2 is LQKENI. This CDR3 is built from 15 residues. Trimming removed 5 bases from V and 1 base from J; junction bases left unmatched: 6. Looking up the rest from reference TRBV18 and TRBJ2-3 gives the full variable domain: NAGVMQNPRHLVRRRGQEARLRCSPMKGHSHVYWYRQLPEEGLKFMVYLQKENIIDESGMPKERFSAEFPKEGPSILRIQQVVRGDSAAYFCASSSGQARTDTQYFGPGTRLTVL.

The gene calls are TRBV6-1 and TRBJ1-4; D is unclear. The germline V gene has CDR1 MNHNS and CDR2 SASEGT. V was cut by 7 bases and J by 0 bases, with 12 bases left in between. The CDR3 spans 15 residues. In DNA, the CDR3 is TGTGCCAGCACTCTCTCGGGGACAACTAATGAAAAACTGTTTTTT. Translated, it gives CASTLSGTTNEKLFF.

This CDR3 reads CASSFGTSERPSYEQYF. The DNA of the CDR3 is TGTGCCAGCAGCTTTGGGACTAGCGAGAGACCCTCCTACGAGCAGTACTTC. The chain links TRBV7-4 to TRBJ2-7; 10 nucleotides line up with TRBD2. CDR3 length: 17 residues. Germline loops: CDR1 SGHVT, CDR2 SQSDAQ. Trimming at V came to 3 bases and at J to 0 bases, leaving 8 bases not matched to a gene.

This chain connects TRBV19 to TRBJ1-2; no definite D call. Trimming cost V 6 bases and J 4 bases, with 15 bases left between them. Germline CDR1 is LNHDA and CDR2 is SQIVND (reference sequence). The CDR3 spans 14 residues. CDR3 nucleotides: TGTGCCAGTAGAGTAGCCACCCAATTCTATGGCTACACCTTC. It translates to CASRVATQFYGYTF. The variable domain in full, completed from reference TRBV19 and TRBJ1-2, reads DGGITQSPKYLFRKEGQNVTLSCEQNLNHDAMYWYRQDPGQGLRLIYYSQIVNDFQKGDIAEGYSVSREKKESFPLTVTSAQKNPTAFYLCASRVATQFYGYTFGSGTRLTVV.

Notes on this clone: The junction departs from germline at one end; a sequencing error may be responsible. The chain links TRBV6-1 to TRBJ1-5; 10 bases map to TRBD1. Germline loops: CDR1 MNHNS, CDR2 SASEGT. The CDR3 loop spans 17 amino acids. The CDR3 region is CASSEGTGAIGPMAFPF. The DNA of the CDR3 is TGTGCCAGCAGTGAGGGGACAGGGGCCATCGGTCCCATGGCATTTCCCTTT.

This clone showed up just once. This chain uses TRBV5-6 with TRBJ2-7; the D is unclear. CDR1 is SGHDT and CDR2 is YYEEEE in the germline V gene. V lost 0 bases and J 7 bases, leaving 11 bases between the germline ends. The CDR3 sequence is 13 residues long. The CDR3 DNA reads TGTGCCAGCAGCTTGGCTGGTGGTCAGGAGCAGTACTTC. Its translation: CASSLAGGQEQYF.

The J gene is TRBJ2-1, the V gene TRBV24-1; weak D call: TRBD2 (6 bases). V shed 3 bases and J shed 4 bases, with 15 bases lying between them. Germline CDR1 KGHDR, CDR2 SFDVKD. This CDR3 has 16 residues. The CDR3 here is CATSDLPGTPYNEQFF. The CDR3 DNA is TGTGCCACCAGTGATCTCCCCGGGACTCCATACAATGAGCAGTTCTTC.

The rearrangement links TRBV5-4 to TRBJ1-6, with TRBD1 matching 7 bases. CDR1 and CDR2 from the germline V gene are SGHNT and YYREEE (reference sequence). The CDR3 length is 17 residues. V was pared by 0 bases and J by 11 bases, with 14 bases of the junction left unmatched. In DNA, the CDR3 is TGTGCCAGCAGCTTGGGGGGGTCGACAGGGTACATCCCACCCCTCCACTTT. Translating gives CASSLGGSTGYIPPLHF.

This clone occurred once. The chain links TRBV3-1 (or the pseudogene TRBV3-2) to TRBJ1-2, with TRBD1 matching over 8 bases. Trimming at V came to 3 bases and at J to 4 bases, leaving 7 bases not matched to a gene. Germline V gene lookup returns CDR1 LGHDT and CDR2 YNNKEL (reference sequence). The CDR3 loop spans 15 amino acids. The CDR3 sequence is CASSQQDRAGYGYTF. CDR3 DNA: TGTGCCAGCAGCCAGCAGGACAGGGCAGGCTATGGCTACACCTTC.

The chain employs TRBV3-1 (or the pseudogene TRBV3-2) and TRBJ2-1; maybe TRBD2 (8 bases). The V gene lost 8 bases and the J gene lost 8 bases, with 16 bases spanning the gap. The CDR3 is 13 amino acids. CDR1 and CDR2 (germline): LGHDT, YNNKEL (reference sequence). CDR3 amino acids: CASSGLGGDEQFF. CDR3 sequence (DNA): TGTGCCAGCTCGGGACTAGGGGGCGATGAGCAGTTCTTC.

The chain uses TRBV5-4 and TRBJ1-2; 9 bases fit TRBD1. CDR1 is SGHNT, CDR2 YYREEE, per germline (reference sequence). CDR3 length equals 17 residues. Germline trimming cut 3 bases from V and 0 bases from J; bases unmatched to any gene: 9. The CDR3 reads CASSSATGGEANYGYTF. The CDR3 nucleotides read TGTGCCAGCAGCTCTGCGACAGGGGGGGAAGCTAACTATGGCTACACCTTC.

The J gene is TRBJ1-4, the V gene TRBV2; D is ambiguous. The V end lost 6 bases, the J end lost 10 bases, and 12 bases lay between the germline ends. The CDR3 has 12 amino acids. Germline V gene sequence: CDR1 SNHLY, CDR2 FYNNEI. The CDR3 reads CASRGDSGKLFF. DNA of the CDR3: TGTGCCAGCAGGGGTGACTCGGGAAAACTGTTTTTT. Full variable domain (outside the CDR3, taken from reference TRBV2 and TRBJ1-4): EPEVTQTPSHQVTQMGQEVILRCVPISNHLYFYWYRQILGQKVEFLVSFYNNEISEKSEIFDDQFSVERPDGSNFTLKIRSTKLEDSAMYFCASRGDSGKLFFGSGTQLSVL.

This clone was counted between two and nine times. The chain combines TRBV6-5 with TRBJ2-7; D may be TRBD2 (6 bases). Trimming stripped 7 bases from V and 7 bases from J, with 11 bases between. Germline V gives CDR1 MNHEY, CDR2 SVGAGI. The CDR3 spans 11 residues. The CDR3 DNA sequence: TGTGCCAGCAAGGTAGCGGCGGAGCAGTACTTC. It yields the protein CASKVAAEQYF.

The V gene is TRBV20-1, the J gene TRBJ2-1; possible D gene TRBD2, 5 bases. CDR3 length: 11 residues. From germline, CDR1 is DFQATT and CDR2 SNEGSKA (reference sequence). Trimming took 6 bases from V and 7 from J, leaving 10 bases between them. CDR3 DNA: TGCAGTGCCGACGGCGGGAATGAGCAGTTCTTC. Its protein is CSADGGNEQFF.

The chain is built from TRBV18 and TRBJ1-1; D gene uncertain. Germline loops: CDR1 KGHSH, CDR2 LQKENI. The CDR3 contains 14 residues. Trimming left V 4 bases short and J 6 bases short, with 15 bases between. The CDR3 loop is CASSRSNRDPEAFF. The CDR3, as DNA: TGTGCCAGCTCACGTTCTAATCGGGATCCTGAAGCTTTCTTT.

V is TRBV28 and J is TRBJ2-1, with 10 bases aligning to TRBD2. The CDR3 covers 16 residues. Germline CDR1 MDHEN, CDR2 SYDVKM. Trimming cost V 6 bases and J 10 bases; bases outside gene matches: 15. The CDR3 here is CASSPRPGLAPREQFF. In nucleotides, the CDR3 is TGTGCCAGCAGCCCGCGCCCGGGACTAGCGCCTAGGGAGCAGTTCTTC.

The gene calls are TRBV6-5 and TRBJ1-1; maybe TRBD1 (6 bases). Trimming removed 6 bases from V and 8 bases from J, with 13 bases in between. Germline values: CDR1 MNHEY, CDR2 SVGAGI. The CDR3 spans 12 residues. The CDR3 nucleotides are TGTGCCAGCAGGTCTAGGACAGACGAAGCTTTCTTT. Its protein product is CASRSRTDEAFF.

The chain links TRBV4-1 to TRBJ2-3; 9 nucleotides match TRBD2. J lost 0 bases, V lost 2 bases, and 9 bases had no gene match. Germline CDR1 and CDR2: MGHRA and YSYEKL. The CDR3 consists of 18 residues. CDR3 residues: CASSQSRLAGPSTDTQYF. In DNA, the CDR3 is TGCGCCAGCAGCCAAAGTCGGCTAGCGGGGCCTAGCACAGATACGCAGTATTTT.

The chain recombines TRBV5-1 with TRBJ2-7; 11 nucleotides match TRBD2. V shed 0 bases and J 5 bases; nucleotides not matched to a gene: 1. This CDR3 has 14 residues. The V gene's germline CDR1 is SGHRS and CDR2 YFSETQ. CDR3: CASSLGGLADEQYF. CDR3 DNA sequence: TGCGCCAGCAGCTTGGGGGGACTAGCGGACGAGCAGTACTTC.

CDR3 DNA sequence: TGCAGTGCTAGTACTAGTGAGGGTTCTGGGGCCAACGTCCTGACTTTC. Protein: CSASTSEGSGANVLTF. V gene TRBV20-1 combines with J gene TRBJ2-6; tentative D call: TRBD2 (5 bases). Between the trimmed V and J ends, which lost 3 bases and 1 base, there was a span of 13 bases. Germline V gene lookup returns CDR1 DFQATT and CDR2 SNEGSKA (reference sequence). CDR3 length: 16 amino acids.

This sequence joins TRBV19 and TRBJ1-5; D gene ambiguous. The CDR3 is made up of 14 amino acids. Between the trimmed V and J ends, which lost 2 bases and 2 bases, there was a span of 7 bases. CDR1 and CDR2 (germline): LNHDA, SQIVND (reference sequence). CDR3 DNA sequence: TGTGCCAGTAGTATATCCCAGGGCAATCAGCCCCAGCATTTT. Translated, it gives CASSISQGNQPQHF.

This chain connects TRBV3-1 (or the pseudogene TRBV3-2) to TRBJ2-4, with a possible D match to TRBD1 (6 bases). Germline V gene data show CDR1 as LGHDT and CDR2 as YNNKEL (reference sequence). This CDR3 is 18 amino acids long. Trimming took 1 base from V and 0 from J, leaving 16 bases between them. CDR3 DNA: TGTGCCAGCAGCCAAGTACGGACAGCCTCCCAAGCCAAAAACATTCAGTACTTC. Its translation is CASSQVRTASQAKNIQYF.

The rearrangement links TRBV2 to TRBJ1-2; 8 bases are a match to TRBD1. Germline CDR1 is SNHLY and CDR2 is FYNNEI. With V trimmed by 2 bases and J by 6 bases, 5 bases remained unmatched. CDR3 size: 14 residues. CDR3 sequence (DNA): TGTGCCAGCAGTGAAAACGGACAGGGAAATGGCTACACCTTC. Translating it yields CASSENGQGNGYTF.

This sequence joins TRBV5-1 and TRBJ2-5, with a tentative D call TRBD1 (6 bases). The ends were cut back, 3 bases at V and 4 bases at J, with 10 bases in the middle. Germline CDR1 is SGHRS and CDR2 is YFSETQ. CDR3 length equals 13 residues. CDR3 bases: TGCGCCAGCAGCTCTGACAGGCGAGAGACCCAGTACTTC. It yields the protein CASSSDRRETQYF.